This T cell receptor (beta chain) was recovered during a study of molecular identifiers for immune sequencing clone quantification. In the study overall: Replicate RNA came from about 20,000 or 100,000 naive CD8 cells and was split five ways, and four parts were sequenced.

TCRdb re-derived calls from the PCR reads in MiXCR, one entry per CDR3 protein. The sample has hundreds of thousands of distinct CDR3 sequences; 24% are singletons. Trimming removed 0 bases from V and 8 bases from J, with 18 bases in between. This CDR3 is built from 17 residues. Looked up from germline, CDR1 is SGHNT and CDR2 is YYREEE (reference sequence). The sequenced material came from naive CD8+ T cells from blood, with Jurkat cell RNA spiked in. Subset: FACS-sorted CD8+CD4-CCR7+CD45RA+ naive T cells. The source of this sequence is a human donor in good health. Some libraries in this study had Jurkat cell RNA spiked in. The chain employs TRBV5-4 and TRBJ2-6; D is perhaps TRBD2 (5 bases). The CDR3 reads CASSLVGPLPGTNVLTF. In nucleotides, the CDR3 is TGTGCCAGCAGCTTGGTGGGCCCTTTGCCCGGGACCAACGTCCTGACTTTC.